The 7 T cell receptor beta chains in this list originate from one sample, sequenced in a study of blood T cell repertoires in COVID-19. Some clones are missing from TCRdb's copy, which holds only in-frame ones; the method was immunoSEQ multiplex PCR. The table includes roughly 220,000 clones, 75% to 85% detected once. Sequences were obtained from peripheral blood. These receptors were obtained from a woman aged 80 or over with COVID-19, enrolled during active disease.

The V and J genes are TRBV19 and TRBJ1-6; 12 nucleotides line up with TRBD1. Germline loops: CDR1 LNHDA, CDR2 SQIVND (reference sequence). The CDR3 is 17 residues long. The trim removed 10 bases at V and 6 bases at J, leaving 13 bases unmatched. The CDR3 DNA is TGTGCCACCCGCATGAGGGGACAGGGGGCACTTAATTCACCCCTCCACTTT. Residues: CATRMRGQGALNSPLHF.

The V and J genes are TRBV24-1 and TRBJ2-5; TRBD2 aligns across 11 bases. The CDR3 runs 16 residues. The germline CDR1 and CDR2 sequences are KGHDR and SFDVKD. Trimming at V came to 4 bases and at J to 4 bases, leaving 7 bases not matched to a gene. The CDR3 coding sequence is TGTGCCACCAGTGACACCCGTCTAGCGGGAGGAGAGACCCAGTACTTC. Amino acids: CATSDTRLAGGETQYF.

The CDR3 spells CASSINRVRLGQPQHF. The CDR3 region has the DNA TGTGCCAGTAGTATAAACAGGGTAAGGCTTGGTCAGCCCCAGCATTTT. The V call is TRBV19, the J call TRBJ1-5; perhaps TRBD1 as D (6 bases). V lost 2 bases to trimming and J lost 6 bases, with 17 bases between them. Germline CDR1 and CDR2: LNHDA and SQIVND (reference sequence). The CDR3 covers 16 residues.

Only a few counts were recorded for this clone. The V gene is TRBV7-2, the J gene TRBJ1-3; possible D gene TRBD1, 6 bases. Trimming cost V 6 bases and J 8 bases, with 14 bases left between them. The CDR3 consists of 13 residues. Germline lookup yields CDR1 SGHTA and CDR2 FQGNSA. CDR3 nucleotides: TGTGCCAGCAGAGAACAGGGTTCGGACACCATATATTTT. This translates into CASREQGSDTIYF.

The chain employs TRBV7-2 and TRBJ1-2; 7 positions agree with TRBD1. CDR3 length equals 14 residues. CDR1 is SGHTA, CDR2 FQGNSA, per germline. The J segment lost 8 bases and the V segment lost 3 bases, leaving 9 bases of the junction unmatched. This CDR3 reads CASSLRQGPGGYTF. For the CDR3, the DNA is TGTGCCAGCAGCTTGCGACAGGGCCCCGGCGGCTACACCTTC.

This clone was counted a few times. The chain is built from TRBV7-9 and TRBJ1-4; TRBD1 might be the D (6 bases). V gave up 2 bases and J gave up 7 bases, with 11 bases separating them. CDR1 is SEHNR, CDR2 FQNEAQ, per germline (reference sequence). The CDR3 extends over 14 amino acids. This chain's CDR3 is CASSLSGGSEKLFF. In DNA, the CDR3 is TGTGCCAGCAGCTTATCGGGGGGCTCTGAAAAACTGTTTTTT.

The chain is built from TRBV3-1 (or the pseudogene TRBV3-2) and TRBJ1-6, with unresolved D. CDR3 size: 15 residues. V lost 0 bases and J 0 bases, leaving 3 bases between the germline ends. Germline lookup yields CDR1 LGHDT and CDR2 YNNKEL (reference sequence). The CDR3 region has the DNA TGTGCCAGCAGCCAAGACAGCTCCTATAATTCACCCCTCCACTTT. This codes for CASSQDSSYNSPLHF.